The 8 T cell receptor beta chains in this list originate from one sample, sequenced in a study of cytotoxic CD8 clonotypes in ibrutinib-treated CLL. Libraries were prepared by immunoSEQ multiplex PCR; TCRdb keeps only in-frame clonotypes and omits some of them. The repertoire consists of over 70,000 clones, with just over 85% occurring once and the leading ten covering around 5.4%. Here the sequenced sample was PBMCs, taken before ibrutinib treatment. Source of these receptors: a human donor with chronic lymphocytic leukemia.

The chain couples TRBV19 to TRBJ1-5; D gene uncertain. The V gene's germline CDR1 is LNHDA and CDR2 SQIVND (reference sequence). V shed 5 bases and J shed 3 bases, with 11 bases lying between them. This CDR3 comprises 14 residues. The CDR3 loop is CASSFRAANQPQHF. Here the CDR3 DNA reads TGTGCCAGTAGTTTCCGGGCCGCCAATCAGCCCCAGCATTTT. Combining the CDR3 with reference TRBV19 and TRBJ1-5 gives the whole variable domain DGGITQSPKYLFRKEGQNVTLSCEQNLNHDAMYWYRQDPGQGLRLIYYSQIVNDFQKGDIAEGYSVSREKKESFPLTVTSAQKNPTAFYLCASSFRAANQPQHFGDGTRLSIL.

This clone was counted between two and nine times. The V gene is TRBV7-6, the J gene TRBJ2-1; weak D call: TRBD2 (6 bases). From germline, CDR1 is SGHVS and CDR2 FNYEAQ. The CDR3 is 13 amino acids. V shed 7 bases and J shed 7 bases, with 14 bases lying between them. The CDR3 DNA reads as TGTGCCAGCACTCCCCCGGGGAGGAATGAGCAGTTCTTC. It encodes CASTPPGRNEQFF. Drawing the rest from reference TRBV7-6 and TRBJ2-1, the complete variable domain is GAGVSQSPRYKVTKRGQDVALRCDPISGHVSLYWYRQALGQGPEFLTYFNYEAQQDKSGLPNDRFSAERPEGSISTLTIQRTEQRDSAMYRCASTPPGRNEQFFGPGTRLTVL.

The chain couples TRBV7-3 to TRBJ1-1; D unresolved. Trimming removed 3 bases at V and 3 bases at J, with 8 bases between. The germline V gene has CDR1 SGHTA and CDR2 FQGTGA. CDR3 length equals 13 residues. CDR3 residues: CASSFDGDTEAFF. Written as DNA, the CDR3 is TGTGCCAGCAGCTTCGACGGAGACACTGAAGCTTTCTTT.

For the CDR3, the DNA is TGTGCCAGCAGTCTACGGTGGGGTAATGAAAAACTGTTTTTT. Protein: CASSLRWGNEKLFF. V usage is TRBV5-6 and J usage is TRBJ1-4, with D unclear. The length of the CDR3 is 14 residues. Germline values: CDR1 SGHDT, CDR2 YYEEEE. With 5 bases removed from V and 4 bases from J, the gap between germline ends came to 12 bases.

This chain uses TRBV21-1 with TRBJ2-7; the table calls TRBD1, which could not be checked here. TRBV21-1 is marked as a pseudogene. CDR3 length equals 17 residues. CDR3 loop: CASSKNGRDSVAYEQYF. CDR3 nucleotide sequence: TGTGCCAGCAGCAAGAACGGTCGGGACAGTGTTGCCTACGAGCAGTACTTC.

The count of this clone is one. Here the CDR3 DNA reads TGTGCCATCGGTACTATGCCAGGCAATGAGCAGTTCTTC. Residues: CAIGTMPGNEQFF. The rearrangement uses TRBV10-3 and TRBJ2-1, with D uncertain. CDR1 and CDR2 from the germline V gene are ENHRY and SYGVKD. V was clipped by 8 bases and J by 6 bases, with 14 bases between them. There are 13 residues in the CDR3.

This clone was recorded once. This chain links TRBV29-1 with TRBJ2-7, with 14 positions matching TRBD2. The J segment lost 0 bases and the V segment lost 7 bases, leaving 5 bases of the junction unmatched. The CDR3 contains 15 residues. Germline loops: CDR1 SQVTM, CDR2 ANQGSEA. The chain's CDR3 is CSARLAGGSSYEQYF. The CDR3 bases are TGCAGCGCCAGACTAGCGGGAGGGAGCTCCTACGAGCAGTACTTC.

The rearrangement links TRBV11-2 to TRBJ1-1; the D gene is possibly TRBD1 (5 bases). The CDR3 is made up of 15 amino acids. Germline V CDR1 and CDR2: SGHAT, FQNNGV. V was pared by 5 bases and J by 4 bases, with 17 bases between. The CDR3 nucleotides read TGTGCCAGCAGCCCAGAGATAGGGGCCGGCACTGAAGCTTTCTTT. This translates into CASSPEIGAGTEAFF.